This TCR beta chain was captured by sequencing in a study of CD8 T cells in ankylosing spondylitis. Per the germline V gene, CDR1 is KGHDR and CDR2 is SFDVKD. This CDR3 has 18 amino acids. The V gene end was trimmed by 2 bases and the J gene end by 5 bases; junction bases not matched to a gene: 6. Findings of the study overall: Matched synovial fluid from ankylosing spondylitis patients was reported to be enriched for disease-linked clones.

It was by quantitative 5'-RACE with molecular barcodes that TCR beta libraries were made. In TCRdb, the 5' RACE reads were re-called with MiXCR into one record per CDR3 protein. This table holds about 100,000 distinct CDR3 sequences, less than 25% found once. Regarding this clonotype: Its matching antigen is unknown.

The receptor was isolated from a male donor with ankylosing spondylitis. The sequenced material came from synovial fluid, either unsorted or a sorted T cell fraction (not recorded which). This chain uses TRBV24-1 with TRBJ2-2, with 14 bases that match TRBD2. CDR3 nucleotide sequence: TGTGCCACCAGTGATTCGGGACTAGCGGGAGCAAAGACCGGGGAGCTGTTTTTT. This gives the protein CATSDSGLAGAKTGELFF.